This T cell receptor beta chain appears in the sequencing data of a study of cytomegalovirus exposure and HLA in healthy donors. This CDR3 has 15 residues. Germline V gene lookup returns CDR1 LNHDA and CDR2 SQIVND (reference sequence). V gave up 7 bases and J gave up 2 bases, with 17 bases separating them. Generated by immunoSEQ multiplex PCR, the TCRdb table keeps only in-frame clones and is missing some. The profile shows about 65,000 clones, roughly 94% of them singletons. Broader study findings: Rarity marked most TCR sequences, yet some public TCRs occurred in many donors. Investigators reported some 150 TCR beta chains as tied to cytomegalovirus.

Of note for this clone: Its antigen is still unknown.

This receptor was obtained from a man aged 18 to 30 in good health and CMV-seropositive. This chain connects TRBV19 to TRBJ1-1, with D possibly matching TRBD1 (6 bases). The sequencing sample was made of PBMCs. CDR3 coding DNA: TGTGCCAGTACCCTAACAGGGCAGGGAAACACTGAAGCTTTCTTT. It codes for CASTLTGQGNTEAFF. The full variable domain, its missing parts supplied by reference TRBV19 and TRBJ1-1, is DGGITQSPKYLFRKEGQNVTLSCEQNLNHDAMYWYRQDPGQGLRLIYYSQIVNDFQKGDIAEGYSVSREKKESFPLTVTSAQKNPTAFYLCASTLTGQGNTEAFFGQGTRLTVV.